These T cell receptor beta chains were read from a single sample in a study of blood T cells in healthy people across ages. Each CDR3 protein gets one entry after TCRdb re-called the 5' RACE reads with MiXCR. Here the sample spans 1.5 million to 2 million distinct CDR3 sequences, roughly 43% being singletons. The sample comprised blood. The origin of the receptors is a human donor in good health. Each CDR3 is given with its conserved first and last residue. D genes are given only for firm matches. Size values are once, few and many counts, or a class for expanded clones, and some rows have none.

D | J | size | V | DNA | CDR3
TRBD1 | TRBJ2-4 | many | TRBV7-6 | TGTGCCAGCAGCCTCGGGACAGACAAAAACATTCAGTACTTC | CASSLGTDKNIQYF
TRBD1 | TRBJ2-7 | . | TRBV12-5 | TGTGCTAGTGGTTTCAGTCTAGGACAGGGGATCTACGAGCAGTACTTC | CASGFSLGQGIYEQYF
TRBD2 | TRBJ2-2 | . | TRBV12-3/TRBV12-4 | TGTGCCAGCAGCCGCTACCTACTAGCGGCCTCACCCGGGGAGCTGTTTTTT | CASSRYLLAASPGELFF
. | TRBJ2-1 | few | TRBV6-5 | TGTGCCAGCAGTAGGCAGGCAACCAATGAGCAGTTCTTC | CASSRQATNEQFF
. | TRBJ2-7 | few | TRBV7-2 | TGTGCCAGCAGCTTAACAGGCAGGGGTCTGTACGAGCAGTACTTC | CASSLTGRGLYEQYF
TRBD1 | TRBJ2-1 | few | TRBV6-5 | TGTGCCAGCAGTTACTCGCGGACAGGGGCCAATGAGCAGTTCTTC | CASSYSRTGANEQFF
TRBD2 | TRBJ2-1 | few | TRBV7-2 | TGTGCCAGCACCGGGGGGGGGTACAATGAGCAGTTCTTC | CASTGGGYNEQFF
TRBD1 | TRBJ2-6 | . | TRBV6-5 | TGTGCCAGCAGTTACATAGGGGGCGTCACTCCCTCCTCTGGGGCCAACGTCCTGACTTTC | CASSYIGGVTPSSGANVLTF
. | TRBJ1-4 | . | TRBV5-5 | TGTGCCAGCAGCTTGGTGGTAGGGAGAGAACTGTTTTTT | CASSLVVGRELFF
TRBD1 | TRBJ1-2 | few | TRBV7-9 | TGTGCCAGCAGAGACAGGGTGGACTATGGCTACACCTTC | CASRDRVDYGYTF
. | TRBJ1-2 | few | TRBV7-9 | TGTGCCAGCAGCCGATCTTACAGGGTGGAGGATGGCTACACCTTC | CASSRSYRVEDGYTF
. | TRBJ2-5 | few | TRBV20-1 | TGCAGTGCTAGTTGGCGCGGGGAGACCCAGTACTTC | CSASWRGETQYF
. | TRBJ2-5 | . | TRBV25-1 | TGCGCCAGCAGTAAACCACCCCACCGAGCGACAGGCAAGCAGTACTTC | CASSKPPHRATGKQYF
. | TRBJ1-5 | once | TRBV20-1 | TGCAGTGCTCGAATGGGTAGCAATCAGCCCCAGCATTTT | CSARMGSNQPQHF
TRBD1 | TRBJ2-1 | few | TRBV5-1 | TGCGCCAGCACGACAGGGAGTACCTACAATGAGCAGTTCTTC | CASTTGSTYNEQFF
. | TRBJ1-2 | . | TRBV2 | TGTGCCAGCAGTCTTTACCTGAATGGCTACACCTTC | CASSLYLNGYTF
TRBD2 | TRBJ2-5 | . | TRBV7-2 | TGTGCCAGCAGCACAACTAGCGGTGTTCAAGAGACCCAGTACTTC | CASSTTSGVQETQYF
. | TRBJ1-2 | . | TRBV7-2 | TGTGCCAGCGAGACAGACTATGGCTACACCTTC | CASETDYGYTF
. | TRBJ2-5 | many | TRBV27 | TGTGCCAGCAGTTTATTAGACAGCCAAGAGACCCAGTACTTC | CASSLLDSQETQYF
. | TRBJ1-1 | . | TRBV6-1 | TGTGCCAGCAGTGCGGTACAGCTTAACACTGAAGCTTTCTTT | CASSAVQLNTEAFF
TRBD2 | TRBJ2-1 | . | TRBV7-9 | TGTGCCAGCAGCCCACTAGCGGGGAGGTTAAATGAGCAGTTCTTC | CASSPLAGRLNEQFF
. | TRBJ1-2 | . | TRBV3-1 | TGTGCCAGCAGCCAGAGTCTCCACTATGGCTACACCTTC | CASSQSLHYGYTF
. | TRBJ2-7 | . | TRBV5-6 | TGTGCCAGCAGCTTGAGAAGGGTATACGAGCAGTACTTC | CASSLRRVYEQYF
TRBD1 | TRBJ2-1 | . | TRBV5-1 | TGCGCCAGCCGTACCGGGACAGGTTTGTTTGGGGGTGAGCAGTTCTTC | CASRTGTGLFGGEQFF
TRBD2 | TRBJ2-7 | . | TRBV7-2 | TGTGCCAGCAGCTCTCAACCGGGGGAGGGGCAATACGAGCAGTACTTC | CASSSQPGEGQYEQYF
TRBD2 | TRBJ2-3 | many | TRBV6-5 | TGTGCCAGCAGTTACTTTCTGACTAGCGGGGCAGATACGCAGTATTTT | CASSYFLTSGADTQYF
. | TRBJ1-1 | . | TRBV10-3 | TGTGCCATCAGTGCAGGGGAGGTAACTGAAGCTTTCTTT | CAISAGEVTEAFF
TRBD2 | TRBJ2-5 | . | TRBV7-2 | TGTGCCAGCAGCTTACTAGCGGGGGGAACCAAGAAGACCCAGTACTTC | CASSLLAGGTKKTQYF